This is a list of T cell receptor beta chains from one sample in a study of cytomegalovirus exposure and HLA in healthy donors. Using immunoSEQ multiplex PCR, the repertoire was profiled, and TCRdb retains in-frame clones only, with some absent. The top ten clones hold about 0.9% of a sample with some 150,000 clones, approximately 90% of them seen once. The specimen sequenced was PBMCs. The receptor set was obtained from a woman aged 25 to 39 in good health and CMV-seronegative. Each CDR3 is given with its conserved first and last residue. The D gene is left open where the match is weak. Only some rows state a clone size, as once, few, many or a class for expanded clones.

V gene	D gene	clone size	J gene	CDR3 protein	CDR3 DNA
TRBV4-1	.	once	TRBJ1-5	CASSQVNLGWSGDQPQHF	TGCGCCAGCAGCCAAGTGAACCTAGGTTGGTCAGGGGATCAGCCCCAGCATTTT
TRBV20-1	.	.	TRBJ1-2	CSARELQDTF	TGCAGTGCTAGAGAGTTACAGGACACCTTC
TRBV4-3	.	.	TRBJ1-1	CASSQPGGTNTEAFF	TGCGCCAGCAGCCAGCCTGGCGGGACGAACACTGAAGCTTTCTTT
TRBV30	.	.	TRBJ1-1	CAWRREGEAFF	TGTGCCTGGAGGAGGGAGGGTGAAGCTTTCTTT
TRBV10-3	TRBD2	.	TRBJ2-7	CAISERGDYEQYF	TGTGCCATCAGTGAACGGGGGGACTACGAGCAGTACTTC
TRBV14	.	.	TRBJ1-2	CASSQVPGYGYTF	TGTGCCAGCAGCCAAGTCCCAGGGTATGGCTACACCTTC
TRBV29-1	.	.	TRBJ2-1	CSVLSGNEQFF	TGCAGCGTACTTAGCGGCAATGAGCAGTTCTTC
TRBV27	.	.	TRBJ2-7	CASSPWGDEQYF	TGTGCCAGCAGTCCGTGGGGGGACGAGCAGTACTTC
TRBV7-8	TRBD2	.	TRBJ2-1	CASSPHGGGPRNEQFF	TGTGCCAGCAGCCCCCATGGGGGAGGGCCTCGGAATGAGCAGTTCTTC
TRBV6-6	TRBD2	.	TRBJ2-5	CASSYRGGGETQYF	TGTGCCAGCAGTTACCGGGGCGGGGGAGAGACCCAGTACTTC
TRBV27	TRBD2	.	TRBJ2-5	CASRDSGREETQYF	TGTGCCAGCAGGGATAGCGGGAGAGAAGAGACCCAGTACTTC
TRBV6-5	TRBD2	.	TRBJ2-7	CASKTPSGGTYEQYF	TGTGCCAGCAAGACCCCTAGCGGGGGAACATACGAGCAGTACTTC
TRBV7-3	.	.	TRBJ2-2	CASSFSGQVAGELFF	TGTGCCAGCAGCTTTTCGGGACAAGTAGCCGGGGAGCTGTTTTTT
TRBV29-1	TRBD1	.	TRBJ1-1	CSVEERGLKTEAFF	TGCAGCGTTGAAGAGAGGGGGCTGAAAACTGAAGCTTTCTTT
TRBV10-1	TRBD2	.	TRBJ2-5	CASSEAVGSGVTQYF	TGCGCCAGCAGTGAAGCGGTTGGTAGCGGGGTCACCCAGTACTTC
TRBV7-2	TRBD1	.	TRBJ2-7	CASSLRQGISEQYF	TGTGCCAGCAGCTTGAGACAGGGGATCTCCGAGCAGTACTTC
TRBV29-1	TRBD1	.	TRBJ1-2	CSVSSPFDRVDGYTF	TGCAGCGTTTCGTCCCCCTTTGACAGGGTCGACGGCTACACCTTC
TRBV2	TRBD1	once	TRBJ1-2	CASQGTGTNYGYTF	TGTGCCAGCCAGGGGACAGGAACAAACTATGGCTACACCTTC
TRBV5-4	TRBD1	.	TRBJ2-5	CASSLPGQSMETQYF	TGTGCCAGCAGCTTACCGGGACAGAGTATGGAGACCCAGTACTTC
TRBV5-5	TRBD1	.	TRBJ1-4	CASSSGGIYEKLFF	TGTGCCAGCAGCTCAGGGGGCATATATGAAAAACTGTTTTTT
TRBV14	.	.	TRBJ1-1	CASSQVGVGRWTEAFF	TGTGCCAGCAGCCAAGTTGGCGTGGGGAGGTGGACTGAAGCTTTCTTT
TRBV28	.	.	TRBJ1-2	CASTAGILNYGYTF	TGTGCCAGCACCGCAGGGATTCTGAACTATGGCTACACCTTC
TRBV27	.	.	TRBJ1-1	CASSPNTANTEAFF	TGTGCCAGCAGCCCAAACACAGCGAACACTGAAGCTTTCTTT
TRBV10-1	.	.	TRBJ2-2	CASSAAVNTGELFF	TGCGCCAGCAGTGCAGCGGTGAACACCGGGGAGCTGTTTTTT
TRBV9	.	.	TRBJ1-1	CASSVDKGLATEAFF	TGTGCCAGCAGCGTAGATAAGGGTCTAGCCACTGAAGCTTTCTTT
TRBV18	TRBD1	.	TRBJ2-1	CASSRDSGSEQFF	TGTGCCAGCTCAAGGGACAGTGGGAGTGAGCAGTTCTTC